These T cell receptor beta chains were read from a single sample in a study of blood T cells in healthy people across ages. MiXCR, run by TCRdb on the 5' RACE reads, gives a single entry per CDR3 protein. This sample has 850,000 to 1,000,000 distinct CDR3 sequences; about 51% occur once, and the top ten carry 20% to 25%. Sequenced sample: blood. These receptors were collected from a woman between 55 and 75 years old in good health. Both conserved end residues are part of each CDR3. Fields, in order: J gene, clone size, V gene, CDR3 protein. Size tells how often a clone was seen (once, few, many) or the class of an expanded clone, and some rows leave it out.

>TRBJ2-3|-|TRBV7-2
CASRIRGRGTDTQYF
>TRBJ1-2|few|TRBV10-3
CAIRQGNYGYTF
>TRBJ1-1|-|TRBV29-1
CSGNGQGLREAFF
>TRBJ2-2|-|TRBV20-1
CSARRQGSNTGELFF
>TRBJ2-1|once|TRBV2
CASSDGVRPNEQFF
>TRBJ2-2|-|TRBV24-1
CATTGDLSTGELFF
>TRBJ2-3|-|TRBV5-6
CASSLDVQALTDTQYF
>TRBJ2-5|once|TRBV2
CASQETGGVLETQYF
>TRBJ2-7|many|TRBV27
CASSATSGSPYEQYF
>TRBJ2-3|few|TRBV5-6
CASSRLVQVADTQYF
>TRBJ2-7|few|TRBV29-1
CSVTGTGGKYEQYF
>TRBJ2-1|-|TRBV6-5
CASSFSKREYNEQFF
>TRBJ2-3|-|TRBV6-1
CASSESWSTDTQYF
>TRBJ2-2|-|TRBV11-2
CASSLSTGNTGELFF
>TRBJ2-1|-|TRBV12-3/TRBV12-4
CASSFNLPKRFF
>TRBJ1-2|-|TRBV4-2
CASSPSTTTANYGYTF
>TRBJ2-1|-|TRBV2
CARGLAGGNEQFF
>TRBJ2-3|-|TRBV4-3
CASSLDRGRYRTDTQYF
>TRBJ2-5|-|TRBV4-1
CASRRGLGETQYF
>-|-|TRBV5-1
CASSHASPYNEQYF
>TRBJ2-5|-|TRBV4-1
CASSQDSRTSGRATQYF
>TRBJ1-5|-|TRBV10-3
CAISEQGGNQPQHF
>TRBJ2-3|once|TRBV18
CASSPWDIGSQGDTQYF
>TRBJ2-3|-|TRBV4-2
CASSRSGQGGDTQYF
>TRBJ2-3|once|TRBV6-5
CASSYSMEDISSTDTQYF